This T cell receptor (beta chain) was observed in a study of blood T cells in healthy people across ages. With a J-beta primer mix and a sample-barcoded 5' primer, a second PCR ran about 6 to 11 cycles. Sequencing of every sample gave 3 million or more CDR3-containing paired-end reads. Using its own MiXCR run on the 5' RACE reads, TCRdb lists one record per CDR3 protein. Of around 900,000 distinct CDR3 sequences in the sample, just over 50% were seen once. Trimming removed 5 bases at V and 6 bases at J, with 17 bases between. This CDR3 is built from 15 residues. Germline CDR1 SGHTA, CDR2 FQGNSA. Each donor supplied roughly 9.2 milliliters of peripheral blood. Researchers isolated at least 6.5 million PBMCs per sample.

The chain is built from TRBV7-2 and TRBJ2-1, with D possibly matching TRBD1 (6 bases). The receptor was isolated from a woman aged 55-75 years in good health. Sample: blood. CDR3 protein: CASSAPGAQSNEQFF. The CDR3 nucleotides read TGTGCCAGCAGCGCCCCAGGGGCTCAGTCCAATGAGCAGTTCTTC.